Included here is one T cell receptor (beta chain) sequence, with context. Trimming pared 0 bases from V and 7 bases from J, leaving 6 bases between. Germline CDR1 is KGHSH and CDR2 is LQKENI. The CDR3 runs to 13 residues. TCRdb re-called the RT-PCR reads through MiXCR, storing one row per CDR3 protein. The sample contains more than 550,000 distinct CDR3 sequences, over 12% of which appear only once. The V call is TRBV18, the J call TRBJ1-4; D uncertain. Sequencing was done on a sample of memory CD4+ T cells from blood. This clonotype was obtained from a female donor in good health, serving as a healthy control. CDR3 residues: CASSPPIGEKLFF. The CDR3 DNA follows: TGTGCCAGCTCACCACCAATTGGTGAAAAACTGTTTTTT.